This TCR beta chain was obtained from a study of molecular identifiers for immune sequencing clone quantification (dated by TCRdb to 2016 to 2019). At the level of the whole study: For a replicate experiment, RNA from roughly 20,000 or 100,000 naive CD8 T cells was divided into five aliquots, and four of the five aliquots were sequenced. This methods study benchmarked molecular-identifier clustering-based TCR repertoire sequencing (MIDCIRS) and TCR RNA copy counting, using CD8 T cells to do so. Findings and caveats that apply to the study as a whole: When barcode sub-clustering was omitted, TCR diversity was inflated by chimeric consensus sequences, with chimeras reaching as high as 47%. Highly expanded clone sizes could be underestimated if identical TCR molecules share a barcode. The naive libraries included spiked-in Jurkat TCR RNA (fewer than 11 copies' worth), and this Jurkat TCR RNA is not part of the donor repertoire. Modeling estimated about three recovered TCR RNA copies per cell, compared with about 9.8 by digital PCR, which implies around 30% capture efficiency. In CMV-specific effector cells, clones with more than 20 RNA copies contained over 99% of molecules, whereas in naive cells such clones contained under 1% of molecules. Spiked-in Jurkat TCR RNA equivalent to a single cell was reported to be detectable even among approximately 1 million naive CD8 T cells.

The CDR3 spans 12 residues, from the cysteine through the phenylalanine. The CDR3 DNA has 36 bases and is translated from base 1. The trim is 6 bases for V and 4 bases for J, with a gap of 10 bases between the germline ends. With respect to this clonotype: It lacks a known antigen. Per-base qualities were not stored, and no clone one base away is much larger.

Libraries were made using PCR. The instrument was an Illumina HiSeq 4000. Preparation of bulk TCR libraries followed a previously described approach, with the TCR primers listed in Table S5. Total RNA was purified with the Qiagen AllPrep DNA/RNA kit. Reads from multiple sequencing runs of the same library were pooled before analysis. Per the source publication's procedure: Reads were retained only if the reads had an exact TCR constant sequence, and the retained reads were trimmed to 150 nt and grouped according to their 12-nt molecular barcodes. Reads inside each barcode group were sub-clustered using a 15% Levenshtein threshold, and a quality-weighted consensus sequence was constructed for each RNA molecule. Non-functional sequences were excluded, and lower-count sequences lying one edit away from another sequence were also excluded. On the basis of fitting two negative binomial distributions, barcode sub-clusters with fewer than 20% of the maximum read count were discarded. Clones were called with MiXCR by TCRdb after fastp trimmed the public reads at Q25, and only in-frame beta chains were retained. Rows are unified per CDR3 protein, each entry keeping the most common DNA and genes. TCRdb's processing, not the authors', yielded these V and J calls. Across this sample there are over 8,000 distinct CDR3 sequences, with approximately 19% seen only once. The ten largest clones add up to around 1.7% of the sample.

Naive CD8 T cell libraries were made from around 18,000 to 910,000 sorted cells using 10%, 30% or 50% of purified RNA. Naive CD8 T cells were FACS-sorted as CD8+CD4-CCR7+CD45RA+ on a BD FACSAria II into RLT Plus buffer. Detection sensitivity was tested by spiking Jurkat RNA equal to approximately 9 TCR copies' worth into samples containing 20,000-1,000,000 naive CD8 T cells. Enrichment of CD8 T cells was done with RosetteSep CD8+ T Cell Enrichment Cocktail plus Ficoll-Paque, and ACK red cell lysis came afterward. Sequencing was carried out using naive CD8+ T cells from blood, with Jurkat cell RNA spiked in. The cell subset or site label, read with the paper, signifies: FACS-sorted CD8+CD4-CCR7+CD45RA+ naive T cells. The sequence came from a human donor in good health. Some libraries in this study had Jurkat cell RNA spiked in. The V and J segments used are TRBV12-3 or TRBV12-4 and TRBJ2-7; the D gene lacks a confident call. The CDR3 here reads CASSPAGYEQYF. The nucleotide sequence reads TGTGCCAGCAGCCCCGCCGGGTACGAGCAGTACTTC.